Many counts were recorded for the clone carrying this TCR beta chain. The data originate from a study of Graves' ophthalmopathy and Graves' hyperthyroidism. From RNA, the CDR3 regions of TCR beta chains were amplified and sequenced. HTBI-primed first-round RT-PCR preceded second-round multiplex PCR. TCRdb ran MiXCR on the multiplex PCR reads and lists one entry per CDR3 protein. There are a few hundred thousand distinct CDR3 sequences in the sample; 15% occur only once, and 5.5% to 7% lies in the top ten. The length of the CDR3 is 14 residues. Germline V CDR1 and CDR2: DFQATT, SNEGSKA (reference sequence). The V end lost 3 bases, the J end lost 4 bases, and 15 bases lay between the germline ends.

The sample consisted of peripheral blood. This TCR was recovered from a woman aged 18-29 years with stable Graves' hyperthyroidism. The chain combines TRBV20-1 with TRBJ2-5, with TRBD2 as a possible D gene (7 bases). The chain's CDR3 is CSASRGARGETQYF. CDR3 in DNA: TGCAGTGCTAGCCGGGGGGCACGCGGAGAGACCCAGTACTTC.